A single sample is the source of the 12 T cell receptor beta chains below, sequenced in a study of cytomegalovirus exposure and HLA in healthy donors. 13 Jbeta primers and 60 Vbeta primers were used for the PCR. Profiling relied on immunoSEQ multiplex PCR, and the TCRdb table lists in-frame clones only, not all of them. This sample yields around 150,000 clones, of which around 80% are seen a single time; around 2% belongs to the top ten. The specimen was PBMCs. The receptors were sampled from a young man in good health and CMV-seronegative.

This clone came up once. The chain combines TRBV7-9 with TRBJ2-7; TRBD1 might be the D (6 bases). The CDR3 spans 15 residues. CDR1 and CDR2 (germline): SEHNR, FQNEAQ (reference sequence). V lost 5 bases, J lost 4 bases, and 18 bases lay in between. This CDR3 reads CASSHPAGAKYEQYF. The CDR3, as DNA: TGTGCCAGCAGCCACCCCGCAGGGGCTAAGTACGAGCAGTACTTC.

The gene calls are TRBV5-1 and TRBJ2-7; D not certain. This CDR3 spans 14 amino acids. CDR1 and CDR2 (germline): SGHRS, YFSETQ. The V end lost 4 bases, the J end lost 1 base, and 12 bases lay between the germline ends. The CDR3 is CASSPDVQSYEQYF. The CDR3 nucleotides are TGCGCCAGCAGCCCTGATGTCCAGTCCTACGAGCAGTACTTC.

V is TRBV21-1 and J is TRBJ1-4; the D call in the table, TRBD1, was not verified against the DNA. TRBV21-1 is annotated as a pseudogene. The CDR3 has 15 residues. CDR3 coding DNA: TGTGCCAGCAGCAAAACAGGATATCCTAATGAAAAACTGTTTTTT. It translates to CASSKTGYPNEKLFF.

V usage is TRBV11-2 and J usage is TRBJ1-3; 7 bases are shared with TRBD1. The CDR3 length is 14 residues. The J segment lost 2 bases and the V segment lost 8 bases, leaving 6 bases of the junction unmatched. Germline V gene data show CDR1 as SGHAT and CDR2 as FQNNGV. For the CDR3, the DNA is TGTGCCAGCGAGTTAGGGGGCCCTGGAAACACCATATATTTT. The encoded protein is CASELGGPGNTIYF.

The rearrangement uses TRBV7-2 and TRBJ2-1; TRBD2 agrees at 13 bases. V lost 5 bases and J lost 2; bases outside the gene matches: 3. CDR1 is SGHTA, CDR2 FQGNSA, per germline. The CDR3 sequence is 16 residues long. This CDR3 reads CASSRGTSGAYNEQFF. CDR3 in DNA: TGTGCCAGCAGCAGAGGGACTAGCGGGGCCTACAATGAGCAGTTCTTC.

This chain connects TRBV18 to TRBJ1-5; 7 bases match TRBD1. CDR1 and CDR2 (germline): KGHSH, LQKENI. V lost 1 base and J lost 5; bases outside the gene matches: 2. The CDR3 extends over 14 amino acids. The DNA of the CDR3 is TGTGCCAGCTCACCACGGGACAGAGATCAGCCCCAGCATTTT. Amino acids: CASSPRDRDQPQHF. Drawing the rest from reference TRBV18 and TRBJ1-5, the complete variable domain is NAGVMQNPRHLVRRRGQEARLRCSPMKGHSHVYWYRQLPEEGLKFMVYLQKENIIDESGMPKERFSAEFPKEGPSILRIQQVVRGDSAAYFCASSPRDRDQPQHFGDGTRLSIL.

The CDR3 spells CASSPEFGYTF. The CDR3 coding sequence is TGTGCCAGCAGCCCCGAGTTTGGCTACACCTTC. The chain carries TRBV6-6 and TRBJ1-2, with D unresolved. Germline assignment: CDR1 MNHNY and CDR2 SVGAGI (reference sequence). The V gene lost 6 bases and the J gene lost 7 bases, with 9 bases spanning the gap. This CDR3 is built from 11 residues.

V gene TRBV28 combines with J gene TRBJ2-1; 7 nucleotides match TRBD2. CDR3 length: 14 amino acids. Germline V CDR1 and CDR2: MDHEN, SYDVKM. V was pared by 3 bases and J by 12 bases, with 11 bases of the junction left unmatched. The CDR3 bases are TGTGCCAGCAGTTTGGGGGGGTCCCCCTCAGGGCAGTTCTTC. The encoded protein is CASSLGGSPSGQFF.

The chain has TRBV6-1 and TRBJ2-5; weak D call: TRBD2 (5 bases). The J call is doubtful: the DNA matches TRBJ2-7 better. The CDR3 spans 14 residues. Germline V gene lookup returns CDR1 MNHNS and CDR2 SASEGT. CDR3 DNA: TGTGCCAGCAGTGAAGGGGCCGGGATCTACGAGCAGTACTTC. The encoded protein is CASSEGAGIYEQYF.

CDR3 protein: CASSPRETQYF. The CDR3, as DNA: TGTGCCAGCAGCCCACGGGAGACCCAGTACTTC. The chain employs TRBV7-2 and TRBJ2-5; no definite D call. The CDR3 covers 11 residues. Germline CDR1 is SGHTA and CDR2 is FQGNSA. The V and J ends lost 5 bases and 5 bases respectively, with 6 bases between them.

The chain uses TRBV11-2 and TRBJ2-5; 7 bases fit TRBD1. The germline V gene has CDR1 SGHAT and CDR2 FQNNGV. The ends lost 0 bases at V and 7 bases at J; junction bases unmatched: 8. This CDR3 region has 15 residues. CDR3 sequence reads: CASSLDPGQLRTQYF. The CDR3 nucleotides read TGTGCCAGCAGCTTAGATCCGGGACAGTTAAGGACCCAGTACTTC.

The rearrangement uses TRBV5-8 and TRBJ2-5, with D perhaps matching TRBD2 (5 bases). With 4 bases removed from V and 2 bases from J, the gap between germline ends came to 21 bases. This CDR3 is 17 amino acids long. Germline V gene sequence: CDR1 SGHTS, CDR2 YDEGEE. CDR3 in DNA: TGTGCCAGCAGCCCCCCCGAGGGAGAGATAGCTCAAGAGACCCAGTACTTC. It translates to CASSPPEGEIAQETQYF.